This T cell receptor (beta chain) appears in the sequencing data of a study of blood T cell repertoires in COVID-19. Study background: Italy, Spain and the United States were the sources of the convalescent and acute COVID-19 samples. The analysed material was cDNA or gDNA that came from T cells, B-cell-depleted T cells, or PBMCs.

In the study's own analysis: Amplifying reference gene primers gave estimates of nucleated cell counts. Some clones are missing from TCRdb's copy, which holds only in-frame ones; the method was immunoSEQ multiplex PCR. That table furnishes V, J and clone size, whereas the DNA furnished D and trimming. The top ten hold roughly 0.56% of the sample, which has under 200,000 clones, 80% to 95% seen once. Germline V gives CDR1 SEHNR, CDR2 FQNEAQ (reference sequence). V gave up 4 bases and J gave up 0 bases; unmatched junction bases: 8. The CDR3 is 17 amino acids. There are a few counts of this clone. What was sequenced was peripheral blood. This chain joins TRBV7-9 and TRBJ2-1; TRBD1 matches 8 bases. The sequence came from a man in his fifties or sixties with acute or convalescent COVID-19. The CDR3, as DNA: TGTGCCAGCAGCTCTACCCGACAGGGGAGCTCCTACAATGAGCAGTTCTTC. It yields the protein CASSSTRQGSSYNEQFF.